Below are 16 T cell receptor beta chains sequenced from a single sample in a study of spatial heterogeneity in lung cancer. In TCRdb, the 5' RACE reads were re-called with MiXCR into one record per CDR3 protein. Seen here are about 27,000 distinct CDR3 sequences, just over 7% observed once, and the top ten hold roughly a quarter. Overall study findings and caveats: One measure, the expanded intratumoral alpha and beta TCR count, tracked tumor mutation counts.

Time point given: sample taken at primary tumor resection. Their antigens remain unidentified. Sequenced material: lung tumor tissue, taken at surgery. These receptor sequences come from a male donor with early-stage non-small cell lung cancer.

As concerns this clonotype: A much larger clone differs from this one at a single base, so this may be a read error. V is TRBV4-1 and J is TRBJ2-3; no firm D call. Trimming shortened V by 4 bases and J by 0 bases, and 17 bases separated the two germline ends. The germline V gene encodes CDR1 MGHRA and CDR2 YSYEKL. The CDR3 sequence is 17 residues long. CDR3 residues: CASSPKVIDTSTDTQYF. Written as DNA, the CDR3 is TGCGCCAGCAGCCCAAAGGTTATCGATACTAGCACAGATACGCAGTATTTT.

In its sample, this clonotype was seen many times. The rearrangement joins TRBV5-1 to TRBJ2-7; 7 nucleotides agree with TRBD1. Germline loops: CDR1 SGHRS, CDR2 YFSETQ. The CDR3 length is 13 residues. V was clipped by 0 bases and J by 6 bases; unmatched bases: 3. CDR3 DNA sequence: TGCGCCAGCAGCTTGGGACAGGGAAGCGAGCAGTACTTC. Translating gives CASSLGQGSEQYF. Looking up the rest from reference TRBV5-1 and TRBJ2-7 gives the full variable domain: KAGVTQTPRYLIKTRGQQVTLSCSPISGHRSVSWYQQTPGQGLQFLFEYFSETQRNKGNFPGRFSGRQFSNSRSEMNVSTLELGDSALYLCASSLGQGSEQYFGPGTRLTVT.

The CDR3 coding sequence is TGCAGTGCTAGAGATACGGGGACTAGCGGGGTGAAAAACACAGATACGCAGTATTTT. This encodes CSARDTGTSGVKNTDTQYF. The chain combines TRBV20-1 with TRBJ2-3, with 13 bases identical to TRBD2. The CDR3 length is 19 residues. V shed 0 bases and J 2 bases; nucleotides not matched to a gene: 11. Per the germline V gene, CDR1 is DFQATT and CDR2 is SNEGSKA (reference sequence).

This clonotype has a handful of counts. This chain joins TRBV9 and TRBJ1-2, with a weak D call TRBD1 (5 bases). Trimming stripped 0 bases from V and 5 bases from J, with 11 bases between. Germline CDR1 reads SGDLS; CDR2 reads YYNGEE. The CDR3 contains 14 residues. Here the CDR3 DNA reads TGTGCCAGCAGCGTAGGGCAGGAGGGGTATGGCTACACCTTC. This codes for CASSVGQEGYGYTF.

The sample holds many counts of this clonotype. The chain combines TRBV4-1 with TRBJ2-7, with D perhaps matching TRBD1 or TRBD2 (5 bases each). V was clipped by 5 bases and J by 3 bases, with 11 bases between them. This CDR3 spans 13 amino acids. CDR1 and CDR2 from the germline V gene are MGHRA and YSYEKL. The CDR3 DNA sequence: TGCGCCAGCAGCGGGACGGAGATCTACGAGCAGTACTTC. This sequence encodes CASSGTEIYEQYF.

This clonotype is categorized as medium-sized. DNA of the CDR3: TGTGCCAGCAAACCGGGACATACTATCGGCTACACCTTC. Translated: CASKPGHTIGYTF. V and J are TRBV6-5 and TRBJ1-2; weak D call: TRBD1 (6 bases). Deletions cut 7 bases from V and 8 bases from J, with 17 bases between. Germline values: CDR1 MNHEY, CDR2 SVGAGI. The CDR3 has 13 residues.

The chain recombines TRBV6-5 with TRBJ2-3; maybe TRBD2 (6 bases). Trimming stripped 2 bases from V and 6 bases from J, with 12 bases between. CDR1 is MNHEY, CDR2 SVGAGI, per germline. This CDR3 contains 14 residues. The CDR3 DNA reads as TGTGCCAGCAGTTACCGTTCTAGCGTCGATACGCAGTATTTT. This codes for CASSYRSSVDTQYF.

This clonotype was detected many times. The chain is built from TRBV2 and TRBJ1-1, with unresolved D. This CDR3 region has 11 residues. CDR1 and CDR2 (germline): SNHLY, FYNNEI. V gave up 2 bases and J gave up 7 bases, with 5 bases separating them. The DNA for the CDR3 is TGTGCCAGCAGTGAATATAGTGAAGCTTTCTTT. Protein sequence: CASSEYSEAFF.

At least ten counts were recorded for this clonotype. V usage is TRBV5-1 and J usage is TRBJ2-5, with D unresolved. The V and J ends lost 0 bases and 0 bases respectively, with 9 bases between them. The CDR3 loop spans 15 amino acids. From germline, CDR1 is SGHRS and CDR2 YFSETQ. The CDR3: CASSLAPGHQETQYF. For the CDR3, the DNA is TGCGCCAGCAGCTTGGCCCCTGGCCACCAAGAGACCCAGTACTTC.

This clonotype was counted many times. J is TRBJ1-2 and V is TRBV28, with 7 bases matching TRBD1. The V gene's germline CDR1 is MDHEN and CDR2 SYDVKM. The length of the CDR3 is 12 residues. V lost 5 bases and J lost 7; bases outside the gene matches: 4. The CDR3 protein is CASSRGLGGYTF. The DNA of the CDR3 is TGTGCCAGCAGTAGGGGGCTCGGTGGCTACACCTTC.

This clonotype was observed many times. One end of the junction varies from germline; a read error may be responsible. V usage is TRBV12-3 or TRBV12-4 and J usage is TRBJ1-2; D remains ambiguous. This CDR3 contains 11 residues. The CDR3 DNA follows: TGCGGCGTCAGCCTTAACTATGGCTACACCTTC. Amino acids: CGVSLNYGYTF.

In this sample, this clonotype turned up many times. This chain connects TRBV6-5 to TRBJ1-2, with D tentatively TRBD1 (5 bases). The length of the CDR3 is 13 residues. Trimming cost V 6 bases and J 8 bases, with 16 bases left between them. Germline lookup yields CDR1 MNHEY and CDR2 SVGAGI. The CDR3 nucleotides read TGTGCCAGCAGGCGCGGACATCGCGCGGGCTACACCTTC. This sequence encodes CASRRGHRAGYTF.

This clonotype appeared many times. This chain joins TRBV19 and TRBJ2-5, with TRBD2 as a possible D gene (5 bases). Germline assignment: CDR1 LNHDA and CDR2 SQIVND (reference sequence). Between the trimmed V and J ends, which lost 3 bases and 5 bases, there was a span of 10 bases. The CDR3 covers 13 residues. CDR3 DNA sequence: TGTGCCAGTAGTATTCGGGGTGGGGAGACCCAGTACTTC. The encoded protein is CASSIRGGETQYF.

This clonotype appeared many times. J is TRBJ2-5 and V is TRBV4-2, with D perhaps being TRBD1 or TRBD2 (5 bases each). The CDR3 sequence is 15 residues long. Trimming took 0 bases from V and 5 from J, leaving 13 bases between them. Germline-derived CDR1 and CDR2 are LGHNA and YNFKEQ. The chain's CDR3 is CASSQDPGAGETQYF. As DNA, the CDR3 is TGTGCCAGCAGCCAAGATCCCGGGGCAGGGGAGACCCAGTACTTC.

This clonotype was seen a few times. The rearrangement uses TRBV6-5 and TRBJ1-5; perhaps TRBD1 as D (5 bases). V was clipped by 2 bases and J by 3 bases, with 8 bases between them. This CDR3 contains 14 residues. From germline, CDR1 is MNHEY and CDR2 SVGAGI. CDR3 in DNA: TGTGCCAGCAGTTACCTTGGACACAATCAGCCCCAGCATTTT. Translated: CASSYLGHNQPQHF.

This clonotype has only a few counts. V is TRBV5-1 and J is TRBJ1-2; no clear D gene. There are 14 residues in the CDR3. Germline V CDR1 and CDR2: SGHRS, YFSETQ. Trimming took 0 bases from V and 2 from J, leaving 8 bases between them. The chain's CDR3 is CASSLGAENYGYTF. DNA of the CDR3: TGCGCCAGCAGCTTGGGGGCAGAAAACTATGGCTACACCTTC.